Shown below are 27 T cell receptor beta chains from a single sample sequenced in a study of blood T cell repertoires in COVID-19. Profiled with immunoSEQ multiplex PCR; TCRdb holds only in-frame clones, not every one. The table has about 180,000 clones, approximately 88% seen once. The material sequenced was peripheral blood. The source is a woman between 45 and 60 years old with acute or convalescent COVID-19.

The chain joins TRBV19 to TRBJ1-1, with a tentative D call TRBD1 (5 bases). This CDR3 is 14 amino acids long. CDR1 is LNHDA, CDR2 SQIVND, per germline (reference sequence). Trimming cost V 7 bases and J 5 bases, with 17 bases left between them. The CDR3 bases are TGTGCCAGTATCGATGGGAGGGGCCGGACTGAAGCTTTCTTT. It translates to CASIDGRGRTEAFF.

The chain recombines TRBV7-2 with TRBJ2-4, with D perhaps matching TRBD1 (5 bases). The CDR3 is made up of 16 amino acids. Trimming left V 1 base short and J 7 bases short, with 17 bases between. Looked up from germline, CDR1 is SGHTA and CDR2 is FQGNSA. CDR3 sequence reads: CASSLEGLDGSNIQYF. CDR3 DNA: TGTGCCAGCAGCTTAGAGGGGTTGGACGGGTCCAACATTCAGTACTTC.

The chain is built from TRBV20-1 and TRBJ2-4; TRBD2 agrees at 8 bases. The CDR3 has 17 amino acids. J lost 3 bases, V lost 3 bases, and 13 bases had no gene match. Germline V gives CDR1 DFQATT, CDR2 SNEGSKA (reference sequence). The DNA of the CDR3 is TGCAGTGCTAGTGGGTGGGGAGCGGGAGTTGACAAAAACATTCAGTACTTC. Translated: CSASGWGAGVDKNIQYF.

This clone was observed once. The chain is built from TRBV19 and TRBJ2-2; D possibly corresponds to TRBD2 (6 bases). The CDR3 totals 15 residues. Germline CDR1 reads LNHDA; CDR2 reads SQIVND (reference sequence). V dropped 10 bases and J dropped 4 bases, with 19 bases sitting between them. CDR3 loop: CATYSRGTRTGELFF. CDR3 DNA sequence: TGTGCCACTTACAGCCGCGGGACTCGCACCGGGGAGCTGTTTTTT.

The CDR3 sequence is CASSSTSGVYEQYF. CDR3 sequence (DNA): TGTGCCAGCAGCTCTACTAGCGGGGTCTACGAGCAGTACTTC. This chain uses TRBV6-1 with TRBJ2-7; 10 nucleotides line up with TRBD2. J gave up 3 bases and V 6 bases, and 5 bases lay outside the gene matches. This CDR3 has 14 residues. Germline CDR1 is MNHNS and CDR2 is SASEGT.

The CDR3 coding sequence is TGTGCCAGCAGTGAAAACAGGGCGGGTGAAAAACTGTTTTTT. This codes for CASSENRAGEKLFF. The J gene is TRBJ1-4, the V gene TRBV6-1; perhaps TRBD1 as D (6 bases). Germline CDR1 is MNHNS and CDR2 is SASEGT. V lost 2 bases to trimming and J lost 7 bases, with 11 bases between them. The CDR3 runs 14 residues.

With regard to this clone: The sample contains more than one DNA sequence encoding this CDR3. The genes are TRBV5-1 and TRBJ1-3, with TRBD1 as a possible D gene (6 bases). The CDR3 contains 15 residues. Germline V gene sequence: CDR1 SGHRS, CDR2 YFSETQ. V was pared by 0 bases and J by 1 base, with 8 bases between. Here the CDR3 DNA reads TGCGCCAGCAGCTTGGAAGGGGGATCTGGAAACACCATATATTTT. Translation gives CASSLEGGSGNTIYF. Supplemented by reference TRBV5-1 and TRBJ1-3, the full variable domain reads KAGVTQTPRYLIKTRGQQVTLSCSPISGHRSVSWYQQTPGQGLQFLFEYFSETQRNKGNFPGRFSGRQFSNSRSEMNVSTLELGDSALYLCASSLEGGSGNTIYFGEGSWLTVV.

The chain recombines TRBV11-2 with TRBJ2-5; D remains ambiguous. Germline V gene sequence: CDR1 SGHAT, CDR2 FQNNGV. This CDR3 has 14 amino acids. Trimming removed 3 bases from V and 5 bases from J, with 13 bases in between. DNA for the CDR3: TGTGCCAGCAGCTTCTCACCCCTATCTGAGACCCAGTACTTC. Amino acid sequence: CASSFSPLSETQYF.

The CDR3 here is CATSKGGLQETQYF. CDR3 coding DNA: TGTGCCACCAGTAAGGGGGGGCTCCAAGAGACCCAGTACTTC. The rearrangement links TRBV24-1 to TRBJ2-5, with D possibly matching TRBD2 (7 bases). Trimming cost V 6 bases and J 1 base, with 11 bases left between them. The germline V gene has CDR1 KGHDR and CDR2 SFDVKD. The length of the CDR3 is 14 residues.

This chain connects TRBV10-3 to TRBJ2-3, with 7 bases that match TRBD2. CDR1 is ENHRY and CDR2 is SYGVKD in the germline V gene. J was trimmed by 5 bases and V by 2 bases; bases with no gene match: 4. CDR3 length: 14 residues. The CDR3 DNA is TGTGCCATCAGTGAGCGGGACTATGAAGATACGCAGTATTTT. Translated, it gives CAISERDYEDTQYF.

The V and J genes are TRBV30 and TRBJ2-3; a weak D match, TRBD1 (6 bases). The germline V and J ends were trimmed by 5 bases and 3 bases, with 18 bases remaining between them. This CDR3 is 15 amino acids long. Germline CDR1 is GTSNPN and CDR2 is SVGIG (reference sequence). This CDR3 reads CAWVILGAATDTQYF. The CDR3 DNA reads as TGTGCCTGGGTTATACTGGGGGCCGCGACAGATACGCAGTATTTT.

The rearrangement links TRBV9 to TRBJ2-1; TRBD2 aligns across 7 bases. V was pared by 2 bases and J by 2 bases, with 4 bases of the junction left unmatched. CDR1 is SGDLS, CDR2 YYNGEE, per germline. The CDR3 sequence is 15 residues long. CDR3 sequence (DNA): TGTGCCAGCAGCGTGGGCGGGAGCACCTACAATGAGCAGTTCTTC. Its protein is CASSVGGSTYNEQFF.

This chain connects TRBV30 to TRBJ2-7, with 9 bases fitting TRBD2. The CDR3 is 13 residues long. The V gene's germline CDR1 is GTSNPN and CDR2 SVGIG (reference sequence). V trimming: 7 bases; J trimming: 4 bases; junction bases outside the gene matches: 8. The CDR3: CASGGSGSYEQYF. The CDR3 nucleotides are TGTGCCTCCGGGGGTAGCGGGAGTTACGAGCAGTACTTC. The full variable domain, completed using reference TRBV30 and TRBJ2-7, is SQTIHQWPATLVQPVGSPLSLECTVEGTSNPNLYWYRQAAGRGLQLLFYSVGIGQISSEVPQNLSASRPQDRQFILSSKKLLLSDSGFYLCASGGSGSYEQYFGPGTRLTVT.

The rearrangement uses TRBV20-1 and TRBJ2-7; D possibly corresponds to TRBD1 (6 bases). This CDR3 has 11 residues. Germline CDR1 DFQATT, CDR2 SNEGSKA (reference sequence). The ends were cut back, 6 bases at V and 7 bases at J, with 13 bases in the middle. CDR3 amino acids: CSAGTFKEQYF. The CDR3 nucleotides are TGCAGTGCGGGGACATTTAAGGAGCAGTACTTC.

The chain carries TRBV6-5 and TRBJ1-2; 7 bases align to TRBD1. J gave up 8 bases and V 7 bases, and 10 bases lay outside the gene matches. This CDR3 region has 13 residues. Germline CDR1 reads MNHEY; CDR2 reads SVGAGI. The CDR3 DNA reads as TGTGCCAGCACTGCTGCAGGGGGACTCGGCTACACCTTC. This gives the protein CASTAAGGLGYTF.

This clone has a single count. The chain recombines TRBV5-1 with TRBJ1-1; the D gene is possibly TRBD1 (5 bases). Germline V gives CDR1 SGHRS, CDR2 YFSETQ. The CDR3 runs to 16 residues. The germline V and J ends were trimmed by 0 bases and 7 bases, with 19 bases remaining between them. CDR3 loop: CASSLASQGPPLEAFF. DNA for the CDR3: TGCGCCAGCAGCTTGGCCTCTCAGGGTCCACCCCTTGAAGCTTTCTTT.

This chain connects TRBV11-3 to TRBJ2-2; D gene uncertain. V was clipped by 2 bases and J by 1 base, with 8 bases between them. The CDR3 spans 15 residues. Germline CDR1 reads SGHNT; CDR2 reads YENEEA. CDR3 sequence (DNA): TGTGCCAGCAGCTTATTGGAGAAGAACACCGGGGAGCTGTTTTTT. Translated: CASSLLEKNTGELFF.

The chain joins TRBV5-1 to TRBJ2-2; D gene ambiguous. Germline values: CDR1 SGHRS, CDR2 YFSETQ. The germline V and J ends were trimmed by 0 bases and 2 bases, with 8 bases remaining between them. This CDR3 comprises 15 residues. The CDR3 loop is CASSLGLPNTGELFF. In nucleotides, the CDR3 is TGCGCCAGCAGCTTGGGGCTCCCAAACACCGGGGAGCTGTTTTTT.

The CDR3 loop is CAIKIAGANTGELFF. CDR3 coding DNA: TGTGCCATCAAAATAGCGGGGGCGAACACCGGGGAGCTGTTTTTT. The chain is built from TRBV10-3 and TRBJ2-2, with 9 bases identical to TRBD2. The germline V gene has CDR1 ENHRY and CDR2 SYGVKD. This CDR3 contains 15 residues. Unmatched junction bases numbered 3, after V lost 7 bases and J lost 0 bases.

The chain's CDR3 is CASSYLGTANTEAFF. As DNA, the CDR3 is TGTGCCAGCAGTTACCTCGGGACAGCGAACACTGAAGCTTTCTTT. The chain is built from TRBV6-6 and TRBJ1-1; TRBD1 agrees at 7 bases. With 2 bases clipped from V and 1 base from J, the junction kept 4 bases outside the gene matches. Germline assignment: CDR1 MNHNY and CDR2 SVGAGI (reference sequence). The CDR3 sequence is 15 residues long.

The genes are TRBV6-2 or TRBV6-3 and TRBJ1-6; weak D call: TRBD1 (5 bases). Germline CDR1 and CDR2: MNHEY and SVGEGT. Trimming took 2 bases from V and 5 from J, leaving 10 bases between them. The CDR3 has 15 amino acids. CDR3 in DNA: TGTGCCAGCAGTTACGGAGGGGCGAATAATTCACCCCTCCACTTT. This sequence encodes CASSYGGANNSPLHF.

The CDR3 nucleotides read TGTGCCAGCAGCTTAGGGACTAGCGGGAGTAACGAGCAGTACTTC. Translation gives CASSLGTSGSNEQYF. V is TRBV11-2 and J is TRBJ2-7; 13 bases are shared with TRBD2. Germline CDR1 is SGHAT and CDR2 is FQNNGV. V shed 1 base and J 5 bases; nucleotides not matched to a gene: 2. CDR3 length: 15 amino acids.

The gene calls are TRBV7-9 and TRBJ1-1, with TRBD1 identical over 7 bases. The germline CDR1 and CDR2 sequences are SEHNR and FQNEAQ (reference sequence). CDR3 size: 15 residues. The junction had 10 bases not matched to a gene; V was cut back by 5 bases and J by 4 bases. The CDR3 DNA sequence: TGTGCCAGCAGCCCCATACAGGGGCGCGGCACTGAAGCTTTCTTT. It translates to CASSPIQGRGTEAFF. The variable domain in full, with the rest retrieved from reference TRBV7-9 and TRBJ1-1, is DTGVSQNPRHKITKRGQNVTFRCDPISEHNRLYWYRQTLGQGPEFLTYFQNEAQLEKSRLLSDRFSAERPKGSFSTLEIQRTEQGDSAMYLCASSPIQGRGTEAFFGQGTRLTVV.

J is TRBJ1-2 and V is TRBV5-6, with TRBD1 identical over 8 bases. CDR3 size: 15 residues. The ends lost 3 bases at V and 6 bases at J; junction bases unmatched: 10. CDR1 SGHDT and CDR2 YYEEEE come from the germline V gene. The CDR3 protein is CASSWGPGQGNGYTF. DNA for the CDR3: TGTGCCAGCAGCTGGGGGCCCGGACAGGGCAATGGCTACACCTTC.

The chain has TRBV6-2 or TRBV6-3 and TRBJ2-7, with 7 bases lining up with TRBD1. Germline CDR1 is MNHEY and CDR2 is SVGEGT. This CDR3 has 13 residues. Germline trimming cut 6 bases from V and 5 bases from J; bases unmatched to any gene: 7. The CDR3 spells CASSLLTGNEQYF. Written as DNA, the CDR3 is TGTGCCAGCAGCCTCCTGACAGGGAACGAGCAGTACTTC.

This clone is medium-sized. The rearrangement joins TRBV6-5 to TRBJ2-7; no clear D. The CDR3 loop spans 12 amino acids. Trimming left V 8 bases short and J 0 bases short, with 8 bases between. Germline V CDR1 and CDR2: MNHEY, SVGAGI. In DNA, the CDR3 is TGTGCCAGCGGGCAACTCTCCTACGAGCAGTACTTC. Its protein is CASGQLSYEQYF.

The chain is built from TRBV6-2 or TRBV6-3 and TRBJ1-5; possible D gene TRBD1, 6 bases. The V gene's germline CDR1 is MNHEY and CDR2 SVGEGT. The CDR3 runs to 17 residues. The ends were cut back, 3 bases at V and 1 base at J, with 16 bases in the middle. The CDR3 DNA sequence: TGTGCCAGCAGTTATATTCTTGGGGGGGCGAGCAATCAGCCCCAGCATTTT. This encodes CASSYILGGASNQPQHF.